Listed below are T cell receptor beta chains from one sample, sequenced in a study of shared clonotypes between healthy human individuals. The method was immunoSEQ multiplex PCR; TCRdb's version includes in-frame clones alone and lacks a portion of them. The data show roughly 2.1 million clones, approximately 94% seen once. The specimen sequenced was naive CD8+ T cells from PBMCs. The receptors were gathered from a man between 18 and 35 years old in good health. Some clones in this sample may be carry-over from other donors' samples. CDR3s include the opening cysteine and the closing phenylalanine or tryptophan. The D gene is left open where the match is weak. A row's size may be missing; if present it is once, few, many or a size class.

V gene: TRBV28
CDR3 length: 15
J gene: TRBJ2-7
D gene: TRBD1
clone size: -
CDR3 protein: CASSRPRTGNYEQYF
CDR3 DNA: TGTGCCAGCAGTCGACCCCGGACAGGAAACTACGAGCAGTACTTC

V gene: TRBV27
CDR3 length: 15
J gene: TRBJ2-7
D gene: TRBD2
clone size: -
CDR3 protein: CASSPLAGGSWEQYF
CDR3 DNA: TGTGCCAGCAGTCCGTTAGCGGGAGGGAGCTGGGAGCAGTACTTC

V gene: TRBV19
CDR3 length: 16
J gene: TRBJ1-5
D gene: TRBD1
clone size: -
CDR3 protein: CASSIPGTENGQPQHF
CDR3 DNA: TGTGCCAGTAGTATACCCGGGACAGAAAATGGTCAGCCCCAGCATTTT

V gene: TRBV4-3
CDR3 length: 15
J gene: TRBJ2-7
D gene: -
clone size: -
CDR3 protein: CASSPGPGGEGEQYF
CDR3 DNA: TGCGCCAGCAGCCCCGGGCCGGGCGGGGAAGGCGAGCAGTACTTC

V gene: TRBV6-5
CDR3 length: 15
J gene: TRBJ2-1
D gene: TRBD2
clone size: -
CDR3 protein: CASSPGLAGVNEQFF
CDR3 DNA: TGTGCCAGCAGCCCGGGACTAGCGGGAGTCAATGAGCAGTTCTTC

V gene: TRBV27
CDR3 length: 12
J gene: TRBJ2-1
D gene: TRBD2
clone size: -
CDR3 protein: CATSGGGNEQFF
CDR3 DNA: TGTGCCACCAGCGGGGGGGGAAATGAGCAGTTCTTC

V gene: TRBV29-1
CDR3 length: 16
J gene: TRBJ1-2
D gene: -
clone size: few
CDR3 protein: CSVDDGPLSPNYGYTF
CDR3 DNA: TGCAGCGTTGATGACGGACCGCTATCCCCAAACTATGGCTACACCTTC

V gene: TRBV9
CDR3 length: 15
J gene: TRBJ1-2
D gene: -
clone size: few
CDR3 protein: CASSVDPGETSSYTF
CDR3 DNA: TGTGCCAGCAGCGTAGATCCAGGGGAAACCTCCAGCTACACCTTC

V gene: TRBV7-9
CDR3 length: 13
J gene: TRBJ1-2
D gene: -
clone size: -
CDR3 protein: CASSFGTSYGYTF
CDR3 DNA: TGTGCCAGCAGCTTCGGGACAAGCTATGGCTACACCTTC

V gene: TRBV19
CDR3 length: 14
J gene: TRBJ1-1
D gene: -
clone size: -
CDR3 protein: CASSIDGRPGEAFF
CDR3 DNA: TGTGCCAGTAGTATAGACGGACGTCCAGGTGAAGCTTTCTTT

V gene: TRBV2
CDR3 length: 21
J gene: TRBJ2-5
D gene: TRBD1
clone size: -
CDR3 protein: CASSDEAPGQGVGGEEETQYF
CDR3 DNA: TGTGCCAGCAGTGATGAGGCTCCGGGACAGGGTGTGGGTGGTGAGGAAGAGACCCAGTACTTC

V gene: TRBV2
CDR3 length: 12
J gene: TRBJ1-2
D gene: TRBD1
clone size: -
CDR3 protein: CASWDRGYGYTF
CDR3 DNA: TGTGCCAGCTGGGACAGGGGCTATGGCTACACCTTC

V gene: TRBV2
CDR3 length: 17
J gene: TRBJ2-7
D gene: -
clone size: -
CDR3 protein: CASSDDRTAPDPYEQYF
CDR3 DNA: TGTGCCAGCAGTGATGATCGGACAGCCCCTGATCCCTACGAGCAGTACTTC

V gene: TRBV7-8
CDR3 length: 13
J gene: TRBJ2-7
D gene: -
clone size: -
CDR3 protein: CASSLAGPYEQYF
CDR3 DNA: TGTGCCAGCAGCTTAGCGGGCCCCTACGAGCAGTACTTC

V gene: TRBV7-2
CDR3 length: 14
J gene: TRBJ1-1
D gene: -
clone size: -
CDR3 protein: CASSLSDGNTEAFF
CDR3 DNA: TGTGCCAGCAGCTTATCGGACGGTAACACTGAAGCTTTCTTT

V gene: TRBV28
CDR3 length: 13
J gene: TRBJ1-1
D gene: -
clone size: few
CDR3 protein: CASSFGLRTEAFF
CDR3 DNA: TGTGCCAGCAGTTTCGGCCTGCGGACTGAAGCTTTCTTT

V gene: TRBV5-4
CDR3 length: 12
J gene: TRBJ2-1
D gene: -
clone size: -
CDR3 protein: CAITSSYNEQFF
CDR3 DNA: TGTGCCATCACTAGCTCCTACAATGAGCAGTTCTTC

V gene: TRBV6-1
CDR3 length: 12
J gene: TRBJ2-7
D gene: TRBD2
clone size: once
CDR3 protein: CASSRGGYEQYF
CDR3 DNA: TGTGCCAGCAGTCGGGGGGGCTACGAGCAGTACTTC

V gene: TRBV6-5
CDR3 length: 12
J gene: TRBJ1-3
D gene: -
clone size: -
CDR3 protein: CASSYDGNTIYF
CDR3 DNA: TGTGCCAGCAGTTACGATGGAAACACCATATATTTT

V gene: TRBV9
CDR3 length: 13
J gene: TRBJ2-2
D gene: -
clone size: few
CDR3 protein: CASSAGASGELFF
CDR3 DNA: TGTGCCAGCAGCGCGGGGGCGTCCGGGGAGCTGTTTTTT

V gene: TRBV29-1
CDR3 length: 14
J gene: TRBJ1-1
D gene: TRBD1
clone size: few
CDR3 protein: CSVDVHGQAAEAFF
CDR3 DNA: TGCAGCGTTGACGTGCACGGACAGGCAGCCGAAGCTTTCTTT

V gene: TRBV4-3
CDR3 length: 17
J gene: TRBJ2-2
D gene: TRBD2
clone size: -
CDR3 protein: CASSPRLAGGPTGELFF
CDR3 DNA: TGCGCCAGCAGCCCCAGACTAGCGGGAGGGCCCACCGGGGAGCTGTTTTTT

V gene: TRBV5-1
CDR3 length: 15
J gene: TRBJ2-7
D gene: TRBD1
clone size: -
CDR3 protein: CASSLEWGTAYEQYF
CDR3 DNA: TGCGCCAGCAGCTTGGAGTGGGGGACAGCCTACGAGCAGTACTTC

V gene: TRBV4-1
CDR3 length: 15
J gene: TRBJ2-3
D gene: -
clone size: -
CDR3 protein: CASSPLGLNTDTQYF
CDR3 DNA: TGCGCCAGCAGCCCCCTGGGACTTAACACAGATACGCAGTATTTT

V gene: TRBV9
CDR3 length: 14
J gene: TRBJ2-1
D gene: -
clone size: -
CDR3 protein: CASSAPSGLGEQFF
CDR3 DNA: TGTGCCAGCAGCGCCCCCTCGGGACTGGGTGAGCAGTTCTTC

V gene: TRBV2
CDR3 length: 15
J gene: TRBJ2-2
D gene: TRBD1
clone size: -
CDR3 protein: CAGTGQGESTGELFF
CDR3 DNA: TGTGCCGGCACCGGACAGGGAGAGAGCACCGGGGAGCTGTTTTTT

V gene: TRBV19
CDR3 length: 14
J gene: TRBJ2-2
D gene: -
clone size: -
CDR3 protein: CASSTWDAWGELFF
CDR3 DNA: TGTGCCAGTAGTACATGGGACGCATGGGGGGAGCTGTTTTTT

V gene: TRBV7-9
CDR3 length: 16
J gene: TRBJ2-1
D gene: -
clone size: -
CDR3 protein: CASSSSPGGSYNEQFF
CDR3 DNA: TGTGCCAGCAGCTCTTCCCCAGGGGGGTCCTACAATGAGCAGTTCTTC

V gene: TRBV11-3
CDR3 length: 18
J gene: TRBJ2-1
D gene: TRBD2
clone size: once
CDR3 protein: CASSLVYGRPHPGDEQFF
CDR3 DNA: TGTGCCAGCAGCTTAGTTTACGGGAGGCCCCACCCAGGCGATGAGCAGTTCTTC

V gene: TRBV9
CDR3 length: 15
J gene: TRBJ2-1
D gene: -
clone size: few
CDR3 protein: CASSVGASPYNEQFF
CDR3 DNA: TGTGCCAGCAGCGTAGGGGCTAGCCCCTACAATGAGCAGTTCTTC

V gene: TRBV19
CDR3 length: 12
J gene: TRBJ1-5
D gene: -
clone size: -
CDR3 protein: CASSMVNQPQHF
CDR3 DNA: TGTGCCAGTAGTATGGTCAATCAGCCCCAGCATTTT

V gene: TRBV13
CDR3 length: 11
J gene: TRBJ2-7
D gene: -
clone size: few
CDR3 protein: CASSLAHEQYF
CDR3 DNA: TGTGCCAGCAGCTTAGCCCACGAGCAGTACTTC

V gene: TRBV10-3
CDR3 length: 16
J gene: TRBJ1-1
D gene: -
clone size: -
CDR3 protein: CAISGGQLLMNTEAFF
CDR3 DNA: TGTGCCATCAGTGGCGGACAGCTACTCATGAACACTGAAGCTTTCTTT

V gene: TRBV27
CDR3 length: 16
J gene: TRBJ2-3
D gene: TRBD2
clone size: -
CDR3 protein: CASSSRTSDYTDTQYF
CDR3 DNA: TGTGCCAGCAGTTCCCGGACTAGCGACTACACAGATACGCAGTATTTT

V gene: TRBV11-2
CDR3 length: 14
J gene: TRBJ2-7
D gene: TRBD2
clone size: -
CDR3 protein: CASSSRTSSYEQYF
CDR3 DNA: TGTGCCAGCAGCTCAAGGACTAGCTCCTACGAGCAGTACTTC

V gene: TRBV27
CDR3 length: 14
J gene: TRBJ2-3
D gene: TRBD2
clone size: -
CDR3 protein: CASSSGSRTDTQYF
CDR3 DNA: TGTGCCAGCAGTAGCGGGAGTCGGACAGATACGCAGTATTTT

V gene: TRBV29-1
CDR3 length: 12
J gene: TRBJ2-7
D gene: -
clone size: once
CDR3 protein: CSATQERYEQYF
CDR3 DNA: TGCAGTGCAACACAGGAGAGATACGAGCAGTACTTC

V gene: TRBV20-1
CDR3 length: 11
J gene: TRBJ2-7
D gene: -
clone size: -
CDR3 protein: CSARAWPEQYF
CDR3 DNA: TGCAGTGCCCGAGCCTGGCCCGAGCAGTACTTC

V gene: TRBV27
CDR3 length: 15
J gene: TRBJ2-1
D gene: -
clone size: -
CDR3 protein: CASSFIGQRGDEQFF
CDR3 DNA: TGTGCCAGCAGTTTCATAGGACAGCGCGGGGATGAGCAGTTCTTC

V gene: TRBV28
CDR3 length: 14
J gene: TRBJ2-7
D gene: TRBD2
clone size: -
CDR3 protein: CASSFEGGTYEQYF
CDR3 DNA: TGTGCCAGCAGTTTTGAGGGAGGGACCTACGAGCAGTACTTC